This T cell receptor beta chain derives from a study of cytomegalovirus exposure and HLA in healthy donors. There are 15 residues in the CDR3. Trimming took 2 bases from V and 7 from J, leaving 14 bases between them. The germline V gene has CDR1 SGHVS and CDR2 FNYEAQ. The primer mix had 60 Vbeta and 13 Jbeta primers. This table comes from immunoSEQ multiplex PCR, and its TCRdb copy is limited to in-frame clones, with some not included. The sample contains roughly 200,000 clones, approximately 90% of which appear only once. V is TRBV7-6 and J is TRBJ2-2; D is possibly TRBD2 (5 bases). Input material: PBMCs. This clonotype was obtained from a woman between 18 and 29 years old in good health and CMV-seronegative. The CDR3 sequence: CASSLPQWAGGELFF. CDR3 DNA: TGTGCCAGCAGCTTACCGCAGTGGGCGGGCGGGGAGCTGTTTTTT.